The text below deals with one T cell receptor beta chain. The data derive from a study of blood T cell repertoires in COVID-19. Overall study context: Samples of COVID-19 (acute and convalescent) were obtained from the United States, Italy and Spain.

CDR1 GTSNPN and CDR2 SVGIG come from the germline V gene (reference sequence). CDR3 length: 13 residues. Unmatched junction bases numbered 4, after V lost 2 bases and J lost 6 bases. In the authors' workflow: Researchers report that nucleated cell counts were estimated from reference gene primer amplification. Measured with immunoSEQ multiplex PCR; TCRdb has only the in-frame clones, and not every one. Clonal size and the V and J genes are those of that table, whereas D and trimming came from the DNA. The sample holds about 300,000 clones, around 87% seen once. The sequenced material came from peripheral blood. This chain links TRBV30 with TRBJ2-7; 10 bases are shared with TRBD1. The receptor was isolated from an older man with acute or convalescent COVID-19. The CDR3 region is CAWSRDRGREQYF. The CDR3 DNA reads TGTGCCTGGAGTCGGGACAGGGGCCGCGAGCAGTACTTC.